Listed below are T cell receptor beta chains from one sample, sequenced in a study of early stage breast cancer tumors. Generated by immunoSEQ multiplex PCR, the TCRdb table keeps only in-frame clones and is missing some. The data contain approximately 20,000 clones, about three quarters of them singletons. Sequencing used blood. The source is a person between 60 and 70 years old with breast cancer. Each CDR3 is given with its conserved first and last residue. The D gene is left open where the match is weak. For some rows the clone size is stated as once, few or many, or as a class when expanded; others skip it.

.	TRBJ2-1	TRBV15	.	TGTGCCACCGCAAAGTGGCTAGCTAGTTTCAATGAGCAGTTCTTC	CATAKWLASFNEQFF
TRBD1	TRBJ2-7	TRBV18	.	TGTGCCAGCTCACGCCAGGGGGCAGGCGAGCAGTACTTC	CASSRQGAGEQYF
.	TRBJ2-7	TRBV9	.	TGTGCCAGCAGCGTATATGACGCCCGAAGAGACGAGCAGTACTTC	CASSVYDARRDEQYF
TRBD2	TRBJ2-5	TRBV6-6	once	TGTGCCAGCAGACACGCTTCGGGGGGGCAAGAGACCCAGTACTTC	CASRHASGGQETQYF
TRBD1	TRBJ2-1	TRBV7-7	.	TGTGCTAGCAGCTTATACTCGACAGGGGTCAATGAGCAGTTCTTC	CASSLYSTGVNEQFF
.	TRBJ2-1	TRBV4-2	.	TGTGCCAGCAGCCAAGATCAGAGAAAAAGCTCCTACAATGAGCAGTTCTTC	CASSQDQRKSSYNEQFF
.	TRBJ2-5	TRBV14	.	TGTGCCAGCAGCCAACAACCGCCTGGCGGGACCCAGTACTTC	CASSQQPPGGTQYF
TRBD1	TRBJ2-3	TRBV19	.	TGTGCCAGTAGTCCCGGGACAGGGGGCACAGATACGCAGTATTTT	CASSPGTGGTDTQYF
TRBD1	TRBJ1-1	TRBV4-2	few	TGTGCCAGCAGCCAAGAGCCGACAGGGGTTGATACTGAAGCTTTCTTT	CASSQEPTGVDTEAFF
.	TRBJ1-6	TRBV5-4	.	TGTGCCAGCAGCTTGAAAGGGAATTCACCCCTCCACTTT	CASSLKGNSPLHF
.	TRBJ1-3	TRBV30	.	TGTGCCTGGAGTGACACAGGGAGCTCTGGAAACACCATATATTTT	CAWSDTGSSGNTIYF
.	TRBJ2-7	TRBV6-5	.	TGTGCCAGCAGCCTGACAGGGCGGGACTACGAGCAGTACTTC	CASSLTGRDYEQYF
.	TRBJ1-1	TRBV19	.	TGTGCCACCCGGGAGGAGGGGAGGTGGACTGAAGCTTTCTTT	CATREEGRWTEAFF
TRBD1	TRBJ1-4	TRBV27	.	TGTGCCAGCAGGATGGGACAGGGGAACGAAAAACTGTTTTTT	CASRMGQGNEKLFF
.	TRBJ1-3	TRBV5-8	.	TGTGCCAGCACCCGTTCCTCTGGAAACACCATATATTTT	CASTRSSGNTIYF
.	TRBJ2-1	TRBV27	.	TGTGCCAGCAGTTTTTGGGTCGTTAGCTCCTACAATGAGCAGTTCTTC	CASSFWVVSSYNEQFF
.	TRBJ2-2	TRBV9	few	TGTGCCAGCAGCGTACGAGAACGAACCGGGGAGCTGTTTTTT	CASSVRERTGELFF
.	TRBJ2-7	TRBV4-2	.	TGTGCCAGCAGCCAAAGGGTGTCCTACGAGCAGTACTTC	CASSQRVSYEQYF
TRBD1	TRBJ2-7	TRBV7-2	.	TGTGCCAGCAGCAGACAGGGGCTATACGAGCAGTACTTC	CASSRQGLYEQYF
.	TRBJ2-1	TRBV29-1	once	TGCAGCGTTGAAGAGCGGGCGGCGTCTGAGCAGTTCTTC	CSVEERAASEQFF
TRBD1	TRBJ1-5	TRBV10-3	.	TGTGCCATCAGTGGCGGGGGGACAGGGAATCAGCCCCAGCATTTT	CAISGGGTGNQPQHF
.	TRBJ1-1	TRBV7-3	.	TGTGCCAGCAGCCCTGGAAGGGACCATGAAGCTTTCTTT	CASSPGRDHEAFF
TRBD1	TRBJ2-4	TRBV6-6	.	TGTGCCAGCAGTTCGGGACAGGGGGCCAAAAACATTCAGTACTTC	CASSSGQGAKNIQYF
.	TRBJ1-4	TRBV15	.	TGTGCCACCACCCGAGATAGCCCAACTAATGAAAAACTGTTTTTT	CATTRDSPTNEKLFF
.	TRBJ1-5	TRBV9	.	TGTGCCAGCAGCCCGGGGGACTCTACAACCAATCAGCCCCAGCATTTT	CASSPGDSTTNQPQHF
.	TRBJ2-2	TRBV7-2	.	TGTGCCAGCAGCTCCTATAGTGCTGGGGAGCTGTTTTTT	CASSSYSAGELFF